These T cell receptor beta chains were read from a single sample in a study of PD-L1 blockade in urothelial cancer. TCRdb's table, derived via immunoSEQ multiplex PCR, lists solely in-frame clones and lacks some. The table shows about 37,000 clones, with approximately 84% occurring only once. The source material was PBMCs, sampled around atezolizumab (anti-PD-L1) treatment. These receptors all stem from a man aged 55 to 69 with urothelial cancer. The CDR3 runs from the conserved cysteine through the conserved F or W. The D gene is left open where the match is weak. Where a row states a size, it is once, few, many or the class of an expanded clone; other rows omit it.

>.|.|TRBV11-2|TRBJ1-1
TGTGCCAGCAGCTCCCCCAGGGGAAGGACTGAAGCTTTCTTT
CASSSPRGRTEAFF
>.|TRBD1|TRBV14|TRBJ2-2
TGTGCCAGCAGCCAAGTCGGGACAGAAAACACCGGGGAGCTGTTTTTT
CASSQVGTENTGELFF
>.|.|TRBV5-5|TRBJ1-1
TGTGCCAGCAGCTCACCGGGAAGCCTGACCACTGAAGCTTTCTTT
CASSSPGSLTTEAFF
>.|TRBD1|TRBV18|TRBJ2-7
TGTGCCAGCTCACCACGACCCGGGACAGGGGTACGAGAGCAGTACTTC
CASSPRPGTGVREQYF
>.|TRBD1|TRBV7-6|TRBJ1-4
TGTGCCAGCAGCTACATTCCCGGGACAGGGGAAAAACTGTTTTTT
CASSYIPGTGEKLFF
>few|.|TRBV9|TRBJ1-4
TGTGCCAGCAGCGGGCCTCAGGGTGATGATGAAAAACTGTTTTTT
CASSGPQGDDEKLFF
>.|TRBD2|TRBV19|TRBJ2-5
TGTGCCAGTAGTGGGGGAGGGGCGGGACAAGAGACCCAGTACTTC
CASSGGGAGQETQYF
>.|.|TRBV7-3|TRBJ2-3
TGTGCCAGCAGCGCCGGCGGTACTCCAGATACGCAGTATTTT
CASSAGGTPDTQYF
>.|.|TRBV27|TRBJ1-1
TGTGCCAGCAGTTTCACAGGGCCGGGCACTGAAGCTTTCTTT
CASSFTGPGTEAFF
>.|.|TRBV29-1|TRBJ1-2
TGCAGCGTCACTTACAGTAACTATGGCTACACCTTC
CSVTYSNYGYTF
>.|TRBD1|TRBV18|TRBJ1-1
TGTGCCAGCTCACCTGGACAGGGGTGGGACACTGAAGCTTTCTTT
CASSPGQGWDTEAFF
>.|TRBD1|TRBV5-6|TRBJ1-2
TGTGCCAGCAGCTTGACAGGGGTCTACACCTTC
CASSLTGVYTF
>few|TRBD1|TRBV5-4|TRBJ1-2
TGTGCCAGCAGCACTTCGACAGGGGTTGGATCCCCTTATGGCTACACCTTC
CASSTSTGVGSPYGYTF
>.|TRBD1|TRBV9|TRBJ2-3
TGTGCCAGCAGCGTCTCCGGGACAGGGACAGATACGCAGTATTTT
CASSVSGTGTDTQYF
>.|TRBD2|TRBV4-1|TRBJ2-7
TGCGCCACAGTAGGACTAGCGGGAGGTTCGGCCTACGAGCAGTACTTC
CATVGLAGGSAYEQYF
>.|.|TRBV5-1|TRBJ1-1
TGCGCCAGCAGCTTGGGAGGGAGCACTGAAGCTTTCTTT
CASSLGGSTEAFF
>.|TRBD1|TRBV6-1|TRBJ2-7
TGTGCCAGCAGTGGGTCGGCAGGGGGCTCCTACGAGCAGTACTTC
CASSGSAGGSYEQYF
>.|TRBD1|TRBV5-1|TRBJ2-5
TGCGCCAGCAGCACGACAGGGGACGAAGGGACCCAGTACTTC
CASSTTGDEGTQYF
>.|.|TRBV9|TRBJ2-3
TGTGCCAGCAGCGTAGGACCGGCCCGGGGGACCACAGATACGCAGTATTTT
CASSVGPARGTTDTQYF
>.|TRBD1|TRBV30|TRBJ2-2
TGTGCCTGGAGTAGAGGGACAGGGCCTAACACCGGGGAGCTGTTTTTT
CAWSRGTGPNTGELFF
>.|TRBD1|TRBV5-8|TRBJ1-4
TGTGCCAGCAGCAAAGGACAGGGCCTTAATGAAAAACTGTTTTTT
CASSKGQGLNEKLFF
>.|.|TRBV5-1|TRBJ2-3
TGCGCCAGCAGCCCCCGCGCACGTAGCACAGATACGCAGTATTTT
CASSPRARSTDTQYF
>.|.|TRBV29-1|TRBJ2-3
TGCAGCGTTGAAGGCCTCCCGGGAGTAGATACGCAGTATTTT
CSVEGLPGVDTQYF
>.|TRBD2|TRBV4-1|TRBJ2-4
TGCGCCAGCAGCCAGACCGGGCGGGAGGGGGTCATTCAGTACTTC
CASSQTGREGVIQYF
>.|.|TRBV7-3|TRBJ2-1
TGTGCCAGCAGCCCTACTTTTAACTCCTACAATGAGCAGTTCTTC
CASSPTFNSYNEQFF
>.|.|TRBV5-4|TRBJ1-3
TGTGCCAGCAGCTTGGCGGGGAATGGAAACACCATATATTTT
CASSLAGNGNTIYF
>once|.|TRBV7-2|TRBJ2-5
TGTGCCAGCAGCTTGAATGGAGAAGAGACCCAGTACTTC
CASSLNGEETQYF
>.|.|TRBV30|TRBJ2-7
TGTGCCTGGAGTGTACGTCAGTCAACCGAGCAGTACTTC
CAWSVRQSTEQYF
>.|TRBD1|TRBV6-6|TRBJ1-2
TGTGCCAGCAGTACAAATAGACAGGGAAGGATCTATGGCTACACCTTC
CASSTNRQGRIYGYTF
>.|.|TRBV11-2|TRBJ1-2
TGTGCCAGCAGCTACAGAACGTCTAACTATGGCTACACCTTC
CASSYRTSNYGYTF
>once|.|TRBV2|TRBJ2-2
TGTGCCAGCAGTCCTCGAGAGATCACCGGGGAGCTGTTTTTT
CASSPREITGELFF
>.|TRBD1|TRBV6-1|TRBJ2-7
TGTGCCAGCAGTGAAACAGGGGGTGCATCCTACGAGCAGTACTTC
CASSETGGASYEQYF
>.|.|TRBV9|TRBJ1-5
TGTGCCAGCAGCGAGGGGGACTATAGCAATCAGCCCCAGCATTTT
CASSEGDYSNQPQHF
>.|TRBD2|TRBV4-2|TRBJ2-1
TGTGCCAGCAGCCGGTCCGTTAGCGGGAGTGTGTTAAATGAGCAGTTCTTC
CASSRSVSGSVLNEQFF
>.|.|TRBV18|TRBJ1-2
TGTGCCAGCTCACCTGAGGGGGTTGGCGGCTACACCTTC
CASSPEGVGGYTF
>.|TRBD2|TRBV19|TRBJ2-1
TGTGCCAGTAGTACTCAGACTAGCGGGAGTCGTATTTGGGTCAATGAGCAGTTCTTC
CASSTQTSGSRIWVNEQFF
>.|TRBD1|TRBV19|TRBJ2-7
TGTGCCAGTAGCAACCGGGACAGGGACCCCTACGAGCAGTACTTC
CASSNRDRDPYEQYF
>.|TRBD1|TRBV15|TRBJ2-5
TGTGCCACCAGCAGAGATCGCGGACAGGCGTCGGCCCAGTACTTC
CATSRDRGQASAQYF
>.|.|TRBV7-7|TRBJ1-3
TGTGCTAGCAGCCCGAACGGGTCGCCCGACAACACCATATATTTT
CASSPNGSPDNTIYF
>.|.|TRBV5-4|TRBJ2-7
TGTGCCAGCAGCTTGGCTGGTGGGGCAAGCTACGAGCAGTACTTC
CASSLAGGASYEQYF
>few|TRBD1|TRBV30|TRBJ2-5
TGTGCCTGGGGACAGGGGGTAGAGACCCAGTACTTC
CAWGQGVETQYF
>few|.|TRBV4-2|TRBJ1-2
TGTGCCAGCAGCCAAGTGGCAGACTATGGCTACACCTTC
CASSQVADYGYTF
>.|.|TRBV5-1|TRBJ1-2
TGCGCCAGCAGCTTACGGGTTCAGTATGGCTACACCTTC
CASSLRVQYGYTF
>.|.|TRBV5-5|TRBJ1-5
TGTGCCAGCAGCTTGAGGGGCGCCGGCAATCAGCCCCAGCATTTT
CASSLRGAGNQPQHF
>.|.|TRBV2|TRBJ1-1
TGTGCCAGCAGTGGGTCAGGGTTTTACACTGAAGCTTTCTTT
CASSGSGFYTEAFF
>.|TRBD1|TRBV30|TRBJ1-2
TGTGCCTGGGGACAGGGCCCTAACTATGGCTACACCTTC
CAWGQGPNYGYTF
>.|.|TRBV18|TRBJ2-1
TGTGCCAGCTCACCTAGAACAGCAGGCAATGAGCAGTTCTTC
CASSPRTAGNEQFF
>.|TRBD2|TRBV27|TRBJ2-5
TGTGCCAGCAGCTCACCGGGACTAGCACGGGAGACCCAGTACTTC
CASSSPGLARETQYF
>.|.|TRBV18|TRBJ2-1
TGTGCCAGCTCACCACCGTCCTCCCAGAATTCTTACAATGAGCAGTTCTTC
CASSPPSSQNSYNEQFF
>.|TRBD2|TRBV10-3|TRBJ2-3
TGTGCCATCAGGGAGTCTAGCGGGAGGACCACAGATACGCAGTATTTT
CAIRESSGRTTDTQYF
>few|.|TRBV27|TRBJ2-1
TGTGCCAGCAGTTTGGGTGTTGGCGGGCCAGCCTACAATGAGCAGTTCTTC
CASSLGVGGPAYNEQFF
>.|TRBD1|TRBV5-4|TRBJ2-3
TGTGCCAGCAGCTTGGACAGGGGGTTTACAGATACGCAGTATTTT
CASSLDRGFTDTQYF
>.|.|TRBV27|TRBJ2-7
TGTGCCAGCAGTTTAACTAGCTCCTACGAGCAGTACTTC
CASSLTSSYEQYF
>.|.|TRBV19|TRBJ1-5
TGTGCCAGTAACCGCGGGGGGCAGGGAGGGAACAATCAGCCCCAGCATTTT
CASNRGGQGGNNQPQHF